The clone carrying this T cell receptor beta chain came up a few times. Its target is not known. Trimming shortened V by 2 bases and J by 6 bases, and 26 bases separated the two germline ends. The CDR3 loop spans 17 amino acids. Germline V gives CDR1 SQVTM, CDR2 ANQGSEA. It was with a sample-barcoded 5' primer and a J-beta primer mix that a second PCR of about 7 to 12 cycles was run. TCRdb called the 5' RACE reads again in MiXCR, with one record for every CDR3 protein. The table records around 650,000 distinct CDR3 sequences, about 43% of them present only once. The source of the sample is a study of blood T cells in healthy people across ages. Study outcomes and limitations: Observed TCR beta diversity showed a strong correlation with the percentage of naive T cells as measured by flow cytometry. No conclusive comparison of naive versus antigen-experienced cells was possible with unsorted PBMCs.

The authors drew 7.5 to 10 milliliters of peripheral blood from each donor. Every sample had a minimum of 6.5 million PBMCs isolated. This rearrangement joins TRBV29-1 to TRBJ2-7, with D perhaps matching TRBD1 or TRBD2 (5 bases each). Sequencing was performed on blood. The TCR originated in an elderly man in good health. In DNA form, the CDR3 reads TGCAGCGTTGAATCGGGGTCCGGGCTATGGGGGAATAGCGAGCAGTACTTC. Amino acid sequence: CSVESGSGLWGNSEQYF.